A single sample gave rise to the 5 T cell receptor beta chains below, sequenced in a study of technical replicates of blood from a few donors. Sequenced by immunoSEQ multiplex PCR; TCRdb stores in-frame clones only, minus some. The profile shows some 84,000 clones, roughly nine tenths of them singletons. Material: T cells isolated from PBMCs. Receptors originate from a human donor in good health.

The CDR3 is CAWSVLQGLTGNTIYF. The CDR3 DNA is TGTGCCTGGAGTGTACTCCAGGGTCTGACTGGAAACACCATATATTTT. This sequence joins TRBV30 and TRBJ1-3, with D possibly TRBD1 on 5 matching bases. The CDR3 sequence is 16 residues long. Looked up from germline, CDR1 is GTSNPN and CDR2 is SVGIG (reference sequence). Trimming shortened V by 0 bases and J by 2 bases, and 14 bases separated the two germline ends.

The table lists this clone with a few counts. This chain connects TRBV7-9 to TRBJ1-1, with TRBD1 as a possible D gene (5 bases). The CDR3 has 14 residues. From germline, CDR1 is SEHNR and CDR2 FQNEAQ (reference sequence). With 6 bases removed from V and 4 bases from J, the gap between germline ends came to 15 bases. The CDR3 DNA reads TGTGCCAGCAGACTTGCGGGGCTGGGCACTGAAGCTTTCTTT. Protein: CASRLAGLGTEAFF.

The CDR3 region is CATSGGVDSPRTDTQYF. The DNA of the CDR3 is TGTGCCACCAGCGGGGGGGTGGACAGTCCCCGTACAGATACGCAGTATTTT. The genes are TRBV15 and TRBJ2-3, with TRBD2 as a possible D gene (7 bases). This CDR3 is built from 17 residues. From germline, CDR1 is LNHNV and CDR2 YYDKDF (reference sequence). V shed 5 bases and J shed 3 bases, with 21 bases lying between them.

In DNA, the CDR3 is TGTGCCAGCAGCGGAGACCGGGAGGGGACGGGAAACACCATATATTTT. This gives the protein CASSGDREGTGNTIYF. The V and J genes are TRBV9 and TRBJ1-3; D possibly corresponds to TRBD1 (5 bases). With 3 bases removed from V and 4 bases from J, the gap between germline ends came to 17 bases. The CDR3 extends over 16 amino acids. Looked up from germline, CDR1 is SGDLS and CDR2 is YYNGEE.

This chain joins TRBV6-4 and TRBJ1-1; possibly TRBD1 for D (5 bases). Germline V gives CDR1 MRHNA, CDR2 SNTAGT. The CDR3 loop spans 15 amino acids. V shed 6 bases and J shed 1 base, with 15 bases lying between them. DNA of the CDR3: TGTGCCAGCAGGATAGACAGTTACCCGAACACTGAAGCTTTCTTT. Translating gives CASRIDSYPNTEAFF.